This T cell receptor (beta chain) stems from a study of shared clonotypes between healthy human individuals. This CDR3 contains 12 residues. The germline V gene has CDR1 MGHRA and CDR2 YSYEKL. Between the trimmed V and J ends, which lost 0 bases and 10 bases, there was a span of 7 bases. Naivety among CD8 cells was defined by CD45RO negativity and positive CCR7 selection, thereby excluding terminally differentiated effector memory CD45RA+ cells. With regard to this clone: Its antigen is still unknown.

Findings and limits, study-wide: The study sampled only blood, and tissue repertoires likely differ.

TCRdb's table, derived via immunoSEQ multiplex PCR, lists solely in-frame clones and lacks some. The table has about 580,000 clones, 95% to 98% seen once. This sequence was found in a man aged 30 to 45 in good health. Input material: naive CD8+ T cells sorted from blood. The chain is built from TRBV4-1 and TRBJ1-3; D not resolved. Here the CDR3 reads CASSQDTETIYF. The CDR3 bases are TGCGCCAGCAGCCAAGATACCGAGACCATATATTTT.